These 2 T cell receptor beta chains share one sample of origin, sequenced in a study of T cells in Graves' hyperthyroidism and ophthalmopathy. The TCR beta CDR3 regions underwent amplification using RNA transcripts as the source. Researchers ran a first-round RT-PCR on the TCR CDR3 using the HTBI primer set. Via MiXCR, TCRdb re-called the multiplex PCR reads, giving one row per CDR3 protein. The sample has roughly 290,000 distinct CDR3 sequences; approximately 12% are singletons. Sequenced material: blood. These receptors all stem from a woman aged 25-40 years with Graves' hyperthyroidism that later progressed to Graves' ophthalmopathy.

This clonotype was detected once. The chain uses TRBV6-2 or TRBV6-3 and TRBJ2-6; a weak D match, TRBD1 (5 bases). The CDR3 sequence is 16 residues long. CDR1 and CDR2 from the germline V gene are MNHEY and SVGEGT. Trimming took 2 bases from V and 0 from J, leaving 8 bases between them. The CDR3 DNA sequence: TGTGCCAGCAGTTACCGGACACCCTCTGGGGCCAACGTCCTGACTTTC. It translates to CASSYRTPSGANVLTF.

CDR3 sequence: CASAWGNGETQYF. In nucleotides, the CDR3 is TGTGCCAGCGCATGGGGTAATGGGGAGACCCAGTACTTC. J is TRBJ2-5 and V is TRBV5-4; unclear D gene. Per germline, CDR1 SGHNT and CDR2 YYREEE (reference sequence). V lost 7 bases and J lost 5, with 15 bases in between. The CDR3 spans 13 residues.